Below, 20 T cell receptor beta chains from the same sample are listed, as sequenced in a study of blood T cell repertoires in COVID-19. Assay used: immunoSEQ multiplex PCR; TCRdb lists only in-frame clones, some missing. This table holds 110,000 to 150,000 clones, approximately 86% found once. Material for sequencing was peripheral blood. The receptor set was obtained from a woman in her fifties or sixties with acute or convalescent COVID-19.

The rearrangement links TRBV5-1 to TRBJ2-7; 9 nucleotides match TRBD1. This CDR3 contains 14 residues. V lost 5 bases and J lost 1; bases outside the gene matches: 4. Germline CDR1 and CDR2: SGHRS and YFSETQ. CDR3 nucleotide sequence: TGCGCCAGCAGTCCCGGGACAGGGTCCTACGAGCAGTACTTC. This sequence encodes CASSPGTGSYEQYF.

This clone was seen once. The chain combines TRBV7-2 with TRBJ1-1, with no clear D. Trimming stripped 1 base from V and 4 bases from J, with 7 bases between. The CDR3 totals 13 residues. Germline V CDR1 and CDR2: SGHTA, FQGNSA. CDR3 sequence (DNA): TGTGCCAGCAGCTTAGGCAGGATCACTGAAGCTTTCTTT. Its protein is CASSLGRITEAFF. The entire variable domain, with the rest obtained from reference TRBV7-2 and TRBJ1-1, is as follows: GAGVSQSPSNKVTEKGKDVELRCDPISGHTALYWYRQSLGQGLEFLIYFQGNSAPDKSGLPSDRFSAERTGGSVSTLTIQRTQQEDSAVYLCASSLGRITEAFFGQGTRLTVV.

The chain uses TRBV7-8 and TRBJ1-5; TRBD1 matches 9 bases. CDR3 length: 14 residues. Germline V lookup: CDR1 SGHVS, CDR2 FQNEAQ. Trimming took 5 bases from V and 5 from J; bases not matched to a gene: 4. CDR3 DNA: TGTGCCAGCAGCCCGGACAGGGGCTATCAGCCCCAGCATTTT. This codes for CASSPDRGYQPQHF.

V usage is TRBV30 and J usage is TRBJ1-1; 7 positions match TRBD1. Germline V gene data show CDR1 as GTSNPN and CDR2 as SVGIG (reference sequence). After removal of 2 bases from V and 10 bases from J, the junction contained 13 bases not matched to a gene. The CDR3 sequence is 14 residues long. Here the CDR3 reads CAWSSQTGPSGAFF. In DNA form, the CDR3 reads TGTGCCTGGAGTTCCCAGACAGGGCCCTCCGGAGCTTTCTTT.

The chain joins TRBV7-2 to TRBJ2-3, with 11 positions matching TRBD2. The CDR3 spans 15 residues. After removal of 6 bases from V and 1 base from J, the junction contained 3 bases not matched to a gene. Looked up from germline, CDR1 is SGHTA and CDR2 is FQGNSA. The CDR3 sequence: CASSFSGGGTDTQYF. CDR3 in DNA: TGTGCCAGCAGTTTTAGCGGGGGGGGCACAGATACGCAGTATTTT.

The rearrangement links TRBV9 to TRBJ2-5, with 10 bases identical to TRBD1. Trimming cost V 3 bases and J 3 bases; bases outside gene matches: 2. Germline V gene data show CDR1 as SGDLS and CDR2 as YYNGEE. The CDR3 contains 14 residues. Written as DNA, the CDR3 is TGTGCCAGCAGCGAAGGGACAGGGGAAGAGACCCAGTACTTC. This encodes CASSEGTGEETQYF.

The J gene is TRBJ2-2, the V gene TRBV7-2; no firm D call. In germline, CDR1 is SGHTA, CDR2 FQGNSA. V was shortened by 2 bases and J by 4 bases, with 14 bases between the two germline ends. The CDR3 consists of 16 residues. The CDR3 protein is CASSLSRDSATGELFF. The CDR3 nucleotides are TGTGCCAGCAGCTTATCCAGAGACTCAGCCACCGGGGAGCTGTTTTTT.

The CDR3 spells CASSFTPQGAGETQYF. CDR3 coding DNA: TGTGCCAGCAGCTTCACGCCGCAGGGGGCAGGGGAGACCCAGTACTTC. This chain uses TRBV7-6 with TRBJ2-5, with 8 bases matching TRBD1. Looked up from germline, CDR1 is SGHVS and CDR2 is FNYEAQ. This CDR3 contains 16 residues. The V segment lost 3 bases and the J segment 5 bases; nucleotides outside the gene matches: 11.

V gene TRBV6-5 combines with J gene TRBJ1-1; 9 positions match TRBD1. Germline trimming cut 7 bases from V and 2 bases from J; bases unmatched to any gene: 5. Germline V CDR1 and CDR2: MNHEY, SVGAGI. The length of the CDR3 is 14 residues. The CDR3 DNA sequence: TGTGCCAGCACTCTGGACAGGGGTAACACTGAAGCTTTCTTT. It is translated as CASTLDRGNTEAFF.

The V gene is TRBV19, the J gene TRBJ1-5; D remains unclear. CDR1 is LNHDA and CDR2 is SQIVND in the germline V gene (reference sequence). This CDR3 is 12 amino acids long. Trimming removed 7 bases at V and 4 bases at J, with 8 bases between. This chain's CDR3 is CASTGQNQPQHF. CDR3 coding DNA: TGTGCCAGTACGGGTCAAAATCAGCCCCAGCATTTT.

The CDR3 is CASSDRQGGRDEQFF. CDR3 nucleotide sequence: TGTGCCAGCAGTGACCGACAGGGGGGACGGGATGAGCAGTTCTTC. The V call is TRBV6-2 or TRBV6-3, the J call TRBJ2-1, with 9 bases aligning to TRBD1. From germline, CDR1 is MNHEY and CDR2 SVGEGT. V dropped 5 bases and J dropped 8; count of bases not matched to a gene: 10. The CDR3 is 15 amino acids.

The table lists this clone with a few counts. The V call is TRBV7-9, the J call TRBJ1-1, with 7 bases aligning to TRBD1. Trimming cost V 5 bases and J 5 bases; bases outside gene matches: 14. The length of the CDR3 is 16 residues. The germline gives CDR1 SEHNR, CDR2 FQNEAQ (reference sequence). CDR3 sequence: CASSTYRGAGRTEAFF. The CDR3 nucleotides are TGTGCCAGCAGCACCTACAGGGGCGCCGGGAGAACTGAAGCTTTCTTT.

CDR3 sequence: CASSLEVPGQVPKRGYTF. The CDR3 bases are TGTGCCAGCAGCTTAGAAGTCCCGGGACAGGTCCCGAAGAGAGGCTACACCTTC. The rearrangement uses TRBV7-8 and TRBJ1-2, with TRBD1 matching 8 bases. The germline V gene encodes CDR1 SGHVS and CDR2 FQNEAQ. V lost 1 base, J lost 8 bases, and 18 bases stayed unmatched. This CDR3 has 18 amino acids.

The chain employs TRBV28 and TRBJ2-5; 10 bases are a match to TRBD1. The V segment lost 5 bases and the J segment 5 bases; nucleotides outside the gene matches: 5. This CDR3 has 14 amino acids. CDR1 is MDHEN and CDR2 is SYDVKM in the germline V gene. The DNA for the CDR3 is TGTGCCAGCAGTAGACAGGGGGCGCGGGAGACCCAGTACTTC. Encoded protein: CASSRQGARETQYF. The whole variable domain, remainder taken from reference TRBV28 and TRBJ2-5, is DVKVTQSSRYLVKRTGEKVFLECVQDMDHENMFWYRQDPGLGLRLIYFSYDVKMKEKGDIPEGYSVSREKKERFSLILESASTNQTSMYLCASSRQGARETQYFGPGTRLLVL.

V and J are TRBV12-3 or TRBV12-4 and TRBJ2-5, with a tentative D call TRBD2 (6 bases). V was clipped by 3 bases and J by 5 bases, with 10 bases between them. The CDR3 contains 13 residues. The CDR3 coding sequence is TGTGCCAGCAGTTTGGGGGGTGGGGAGACCCAGTACTTC. Its translation: CASSLGGGETQYF.

This chain uses TRBV4-2 with TRBJ1-2, with D unresolved. The CDR3 is 12 amino acids. Germline-derived CDR1 and CDR2 are LGHNA and YNFKEQ. Trimming took 0 bases from V and 4 from J, leaving 3 bases between them. CDR3 sequence: CASSQDSYGYTF. In DNA, the CDR3 is TGTGCCAGCAGCCAAGACAGCTATGGCTACACCTTC.

The gene calls are TRBV18 and TRBJ1-1; no clear D. V lost 2 bases and J 1 base, leaving 14 bases between the germline ends. Per the germline V gene, CDR1 is KGHSH and CDR2 is LQKENI. CDR3 length: 16 amino acids. For the CDR3, the DNA is TGTGCCAGCTCACCAATCAACATAGACACGAACACTGAAGCTTTCTTT. It codes for CASSPINIDTNTEAFF.

The gene calls are TRBV15 and TRBJ2-7; 7 nucleotides line up with TRBD1. Per the germline V gene, CDR1 is LNHNV and CDR2 is YYDKDF (reference sequence). The CDR3 has 15 residues. V gave up 0 bases and J gave up 4 bases; unmatched junction bases: 6. The CDR3 is CATSRDPQGSYEQYF. The CDR3 region has the DNA TGTGCCACCAGCAGAGATCCACAGGGGTCATACGAGCAGTACTTC.

The rearrangement uses TRBV25-1 and TRBJ1-1; D remains ambiguous. V lost 2 bases to trimming and J lost 1 base, with 8 bases between them. The CDR3 totals 14 residues. Germline lookup yields CDR1 MGHDK and CDR2 SYGVNS. Written as DNA, the CDR3 is TGTGCCAGCAGTGAACCCGGCGGGAACACTGAAGCTTTCTTT. Protein sequence: CASSEPGGNTEAFF. The full variable domain, rest sourced from reference TRBV25-1 and TRBJ1-1, is EADIYQTPRYLVIGTGKKITLECSQTMGHDKMYWYQQDPGMELHLIHYSYGVNSTEKGDLSSESTVSRIRTEHFPLTLESARPSHTSQYLCASSEPGGNTEAFFGQGTRLTVV.

V is TRBV14 and J is TRBJ2-1, with 8 bases matching TRBD1. The CDR3 contains 14 residues. CDR1 and CDR2 (germline): SGHDN, FVKESK. J gave up 8 bases and V 2 bases, and 5 bases lay outside the gene matches. The CDR3 here is CASSQRTGLHEQFF. The CDR3, as DNA: TGTGCCAGCAGCCAAAGGACAGGGCTGCATGAGCAGTTCTTC. Full variable domain (remainder filled in from reference TRBV14 and TRBJ2-1): EAGVTQFPSHSVIEKGQTVTLRCDPISGHDNLYWYRRVMGKEIKFLLHFVKESKQDESGMPNNRFLAERTGGTYSTLKVQPAELEDSGVYFCASSQRTGLHEQFFGPGTRLTVL.